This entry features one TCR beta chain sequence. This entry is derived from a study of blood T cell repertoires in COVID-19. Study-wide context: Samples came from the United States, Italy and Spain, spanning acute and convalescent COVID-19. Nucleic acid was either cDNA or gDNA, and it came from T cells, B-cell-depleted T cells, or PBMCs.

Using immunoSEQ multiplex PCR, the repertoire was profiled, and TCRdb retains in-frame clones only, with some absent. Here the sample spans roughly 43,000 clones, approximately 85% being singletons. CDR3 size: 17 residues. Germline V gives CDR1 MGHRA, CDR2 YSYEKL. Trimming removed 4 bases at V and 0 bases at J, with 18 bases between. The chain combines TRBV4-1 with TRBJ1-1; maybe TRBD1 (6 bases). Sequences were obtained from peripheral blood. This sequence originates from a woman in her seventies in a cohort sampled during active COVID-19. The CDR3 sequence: CASSLTEPTGVNTEAFF. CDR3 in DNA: TGCGCCAGCAGCCTAACGGAACCGACAGGAGTGAACACTGAAGCTTTCTTT.